The subject of this entry is one TCR beta chain. Its antigen specificity is not known. Per-nucleotide qualities are absent, and no much larger clonotype sits a single base away. These data come from a study of control samples from healthy donors and cancer patients (dated by TCRdb to about 2020). Receptor libraries were prepared by the immunoSEQ multiplex PCR assay. TCRdb limited this immuneACCESS table to in-frame rearrangements with V and J called. A share of clones is missing; checked studies link under half to unresolved V genes, and the rest is unexplained. For this sample there are about 160,000 clones; 85% to 95% appear just once. The ten largest account for over 3.5% of the sample. The CDR3 sequence holds 13 residues, the cysteine and phenylalanine included. Of the read, only the CDR3 DNA is kept; its 39 bases are in frame from base 1. Relative to germline, V is 8 bases shorter and J is 5 bases shorter, with 15 bases between their ends. The CDR1 and CDR2 encoded by the germline V gene are MNHEY and SVGAGI.

The receptor's source is a woman aged 55 to 70 in good health. The specimen was blood. The sequence is built from TRBV6-5 and TRBJ2-5; the D gene cannot be resolved reliably. The DNA sequence follows: TGTGCCAGCGGACCGAATCAGGTCGAGACCCAGTACTTC. Translated, it gives CASGPNQVETQYF.